Below, 10 T cell receptor beta chains from the same sample are listed, as sequenced in a study of spatial heterogeneity in lung cancer. Study-wide results and caveats: The number of expanded tumor alpha and beta chains correlated with mutation number.

Time point: sample taken at primary tumor resection. One entry per CDR3 protein results from TCRdb running MiXCR on the 5' RACE reads. The repertoire consists of more than 2,000 distinct CDR3 sequences, with approximately 15% occurring once and the leading ten covering about 33%. What these receptors recognize is not known. This material consisted of lung tumor tissue, taken at surgery. These receptors were collected from a male donor with early-stage non-small cell lung cancer.

This clonotype occurred many times. V usage is TRBV6-2 or TRBV6-3 and J usage is TRBJ2-4; 7 nucleotides align to TRBD2. Losses at the gene ends were 9 bases for V and 6 bases for J; bases not matched to a gene: 2. Germline-derived CDR1 and CDR2 are MNHEY and SVGEGT. The CDR3 runs 11 residues. CDR3 loop: CASWEGNIQYF. CDR3 sequence (DNA): TGTGCCAGTTGGGAGGGAAACATTCAGTACTTC.

This clonotype is medium-sized (0.01 to 0.1%) in the sample. The rearrangement links TRBV29-1 to TRBJ1-2; the match to TRBD1 covers 9 bases. This CDR3 contains 13 residues. The V gene's germline CDR1 is SQVTM and CDR2 ANQGSEA. After removal of 4 bases from V and 7 bases from J, the junction contained 7 bases not matched to a gene. The DNA for the CDR3 is TGCAGCGTTGGGGACAGGGAGAGATCTGGCTACACCTTC. It yields the protein CSVGDRERSGYTF.

The rearrangement links TRBV5-4 to TRBJ2-3, with D possibly matching TRBD2 (7 bases). Germline V lookup: CDR1 SGHNT, CDR2 YYREEE (reference sequence). The CDR3 contains 16 residues. Trimming left V 4 bases short and J 1 base short, with 16 bases between. Here the CDR3 DNA reads TGTGCCAGCAGCGGAGGAGGGCGGGGGCGCACAGATACGCAGTATTTT. Translation: CASSGGGRGRTDTQYF. The complete variable domain, with remaining parts taken from reference TRBV5-4 and TRBJ2-3, reads ETGVTQSPTHLIKTRGQQVTLRCSSQSGHNTVSWYQQALGQGPQFIFQYYREEENGRGNFPPRFSGLQFPNYSSELNVNALELDDSALYLCASSGGGRGRTDTQYFGPGTRLTVL.

By share of the sample, this clonotype is medium-sized. The chain combines TRBV19 with TRBJ2-6, with D uncertain. This CDR3 spans 13 amino acids. Germline V gene data show CDR1 as LNHDA and CDR2 as SQIVND (reference sequence). Trimming left V 5 bases short and J 4 bases short, with 6 bases between. The CDR3 DNA sequence: TGTGCCAGTAGTCCGCTCGGGGCCAACGTCCTGACTTTC. This encodes CASSPLGANVLTF.

Ten or more counts support this clonotype. This chain uses TRBV12-3 or TRBV12-4 with TRBJ1-1; weak D call: TRBD1 (6 bases). The CDR3 is 14 amino acids. V shed 1 base and J shed 4 bases, with 10 bases lying between them. The CDR3: CASSLDQGLTEAFF. Here the CDR3 DNA reads TGTGCCAGCAGTTTAGATCAGGGGCTCACTGAAGCTTTCTTT.

By sample fraction, this clonotype is medium-sized. The rearrangement joins TRBV14 to TRBJ2-6; tentative D call: TRBD1 (6 bases). Germline-derived CDR1 and CDR2 are SGHDN and FVKESK. This CDR3 is 17 amino acids long. V lost 3 bases to trimming and J lost 2 bases, with 14 bases between them. The CDR3 nucleotides are TGTGCCAGCAGCCAGGCCGCAGGGGTGGCTGGGGCCAACGTCCTGACTTTC. It codes for CASSQAAGVAGANVLTF.

This clonotype is medium-sized in the sample. The J gene is TRBJ2-3, the V gene TRBV23-1, with 7 bases fitting TRBD2. TRBV23-1 is filed as an ORF, its function uncertain. This CDR3 is 16 amino acids long. Unmatched junction bases numbered 19, after V lost 11 bases and J lost 5 bases. CDR3 nucleotides: TGCGCCCCCACCCGGGAGCGGGGTCCTAGGGAAGATACGCAGTATTTT. This sequence encodes CAPTRERGPREDTQYF.

This CDR3 is CASSSTLGQETEAFF. The CDR3 DNA sequence: TGTGCCAGCTCAAGCACCTTGGGACAAGAGACTGAAGCTTTCTTT. The gene calls are TRBV18 and TRBJ1-1, with D possibly being TRBD1 (6 bases). The CDR3 covers 15 residues. The ends were cut back, 5 bases at V and 5 bases at J, with 18 bases in the middle. Germline V gene sequence: CDR1 KGHSH, CDR2 LQKENI.

In this sample, this clonotype turned up a few times. This rearrangement joins TRBV5-4 to TRBJ1-3; the match to TRBD1 covers 7 bases. With 4 bases clipped from V and 4 bases from J, the junction kept 8 bases outside the gene matches. Germline CDR1 reads SGHNT; CDR2 reads YYREEE (reference sequence). This CDR3 is 15 amino acids long. The CDR3 coding sequence is TGTGCCAGCAGCCGAGACAGGGCGGGAGGAAACACCATATATTTT. Amino acids: CASSRDRAGGNTIYF.

This clonotype rates as medium-sized. This chain uses TRBV12-3 or TRBV12-4 with TRBJ2-3, with D tentatively TRBD2 (7 bases). The V end was cut by 3 bases, the J end by 5 bases, with 12 bases between. The CDR3 sequence is 14 residues long. In nucleotides, the CDR3 is TGTGCCAGCAGTTTTGGGGGGGCCGGAGATACGCAGTATTTT. This translates into CASSFGGAGDTQYF.